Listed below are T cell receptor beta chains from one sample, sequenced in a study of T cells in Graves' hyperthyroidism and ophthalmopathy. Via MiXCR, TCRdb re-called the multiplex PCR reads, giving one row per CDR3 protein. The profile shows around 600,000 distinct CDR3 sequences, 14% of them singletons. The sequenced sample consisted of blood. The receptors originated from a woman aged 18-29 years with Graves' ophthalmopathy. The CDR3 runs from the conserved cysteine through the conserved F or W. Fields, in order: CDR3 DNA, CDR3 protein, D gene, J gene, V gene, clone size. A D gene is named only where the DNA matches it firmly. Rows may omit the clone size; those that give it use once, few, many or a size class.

TGTGCCAGCAGCCAAGATCAGTACACCGGGGAGCTGTTTTTT CASSQDQYTGELFF . TRBJ2-2 TRBV4-2 .
TGCGCCAGCAGCTTGGACATTAGGTCAGGGGGTGAAGCTTTCTTT CASSLDIRSGGEAFF TRBD1 TRBJ1-1 TRBV5-1 many
TGTGCCAACAGTTACGGGCCAGGGGGCACTGAAGCTTTCTTT CANSYGPGGTEAFF TRBD1 TRBJ1-1 TRBV6-6 many
TGTGCCAGCAGCCTACAGACACTAGCGGGAGGATGGGGTGAGCAGTTCTTC CASSLQTLAGGWGEQFF TRBD2 TRBJ2-1 TRBV14 few
TGTGCCAGCAGCTTGGCCGCGGGGACAGGGCGTGGGGACGAGCAGTACTTC CASSLAAGTGRGDEQYF TRBD1 TRBJ2-7 TRBV5-8 many
TGTGCCAGCAGCTTGCGGACCTATGGAGGCTATGGCTACACCTTC CASSLRTYGGYGYTF . TRBJ1-2 TRBV7-8 few
TGTGCCAGCAGCGGCGGTTATGCAACTAATGAAAAACTGTTTTTT CASSGGYATNEKLFF . TRBJ1-4 TRBV9 .
TGTGCCAGCAGTTTGTCGGGGGGAGTGAACACTGAAGCTTTCTTT CASSLSGGVNTEAFF . TRBJ1-1 TRBV28 many
TGTGCCAGCAAAAGAGACAGGAGCTCCTACGAGCAGTACTTC CASKRDRSSYEQYF . TRBJ2-7 TRBV27 many
TGTGCCAGCAGCCCCGGGGTAGCGGAATCCTACGAGCAGTACTTC CASSPGVAESYEQYF . TRBJ2-7 TRBV28 many
TGTGCCAGCAGCCAGGCTAACAGGGGGCTTTACGAGCAGTACTTC CASSQANRGLYEQYF TRBD1 TRBJ2-7 TRBV14 .
TGTGCCAGCTCACGGACAGCTCCCAATTCACCCCTCCACTTT CASSRTAPNSPLHF . TRBJ1-6 TRBV18 .
TGTGCCAGCAGCTTTACAGCTAGCTATGGCTACACCTTC CASSFTASYGYTF . TRBJ1-2 TRBV7-9 .
TGTGCCAGCAGACAAAGGACAGGGGCAATGAACACTGAAGCTTTCTTT CASRQRTGAMNTEAFF TRBD1 TRBJ1-1 TRBV6-1 many
TGTGCCAGCAGGCGTAATCAGCCCCAGCATTTT CASRRNQPQHF . TRBJ1-5 TRBV28 many
TGTGCCATCAGTGATTTTCGGCCCTATAATTCACCCCTCCACTTT CAISDFRPYNSPLHF . TRBJ1-6 TRBV10-3 .
TGTGCCAGCAGCGTAGAAGGAGCGGGAGGGCCTGCGATCAATGAGCAGTTCTTC CASSVEGAGGPAINEQFF TRBD2 TRBJ2-1 TRBV9 few
TGTGCCAGCAGCGTAGGAAGGGCCCCCTACAATGAGCAGTTCTTC CASSVGRAPYNEQFF . TRBJ2-1 TRBV9 .
TGTGCCGGGGGGAGGGGTACTAGCTCCTACAATGAGCAGTTCTTC CAGGRGTSSYNEQFF TRBD2 TRBJ2-1 TRBV6-1 few
TGTGCCAGCAGTTTACCGGGCAGGGAGACAGGAAACACCATATATTTT CASSLPGRETGNTIYF . TRBJ1-3 TRBV28 many
TGTGCCAGCAGCTCCAAGGAAGGGACTGAAGCTTTCTTT CASSSKEGTEAFF . TRBJ1-1 TRBV11-1 many
TGTGCCAGCAGTTACTCCTCTTCCGCGGTCCAAGAGACCCAGTACTTC CASSYSSSAVQETQYF . TRBJ2-5 TRBV6-6 many
TGCAGCGTTGAAGATCTAGGCGGCCTCACAGATACGCAGTATTTT CSVEDLGGLTDTQYF . TRBJ2-3 TRBV29-1 many
TGTGCCACCCGGACGGCGTATAGCAATCAGCCCCAGCATTTT CATRTAYSNQPQHF . TRBJ1-5 TRBV5-1 .
TGTGCCAGCAGCTCCCGGACAGGGTGGGACACTGAAGCTTTCTTT CASSSRTGWDTEAFF TRBD1 TRBJ1-1 TRBV11-3 many
TGTGCCAGCAGCTCGCGTACTAGCTACTCCTACAATGAGCAGTTCTTC CASSSRTSYSYNEQFF . TRBJ2-1 TRBV7-2 many
TGTGCCAGCAGCTTTGGAGGGCCCGAGCAGTTCTTC CASSFGGPEQFF . TRBJ2-1 TRBV5-6 few
TGCAGTGCTCTAACCCCGGCGGACACTGAAGCTTTCTTT CSALTPADTEAFF . TRBJ1-1 TRBV20-1 few
TGTGCCAGCAGTGAACGCAAGGGTTTCAGACTAGCGGGAGCCTCGGATACGCAGTATTTT CASSERKGFRLAGASDTQYF TRBD2 TRBJ2-3 TRBV6-1 many
TGCAGTGCACGAAGACAGGGGGTGGACATTCAGTACTTC CSARRQGVDIQYF TRBD1 TRBJ2-4 TRBV20-1 many
TGCAGCGTGACGGACGGAATCTCTGGAAACACCATATATTTT CSVTDGISGNTIYF . TRBJ1-3 TRBV29-1 .
TGTGCCAGTAGGGACAGTAGTTTCTACGAGCAGTACTTC CASRDSSFYEQYF . TRBJ2-7 TRBV19 .
TGTGCCAGCAGCGTACTAGGACAGGGGGATGAGACCCAGTACTTC CASSVLGQGDETQYF TRBD1 TRBJ2-5 TRBV9 many
TGTGCCAGCAGACTTCAGGGACAGGGGTTAGACTCACCCCTCCACTTT CASRLQGQGLDSPLHF TRBD1 TRBJ1-6 TRBV27 .
TGTGCCAGCAGTTCTCGGACAGGCCTGACTCCAGATACGCAGTATTTT CASSSRTGLTPDTQYF TRBD1 TRBJ2-3 TRBV28 .
TGTGCCAGCAGAAGAACCTCGAACACCGGGGAGCTGTTTTTT CASRRTSNTGELFF . TRBJ2-2 TRBV7-3 few
TGCAGTGCCCTCTGGTACAATGAGCAGTTCTTC CSALWYNEQFF . TRBJ2-1 TRBV20-1 .
TGCAGTGCCAGACTAGCGGCTATCAATGAGCAGTTCTTC CSARLAAINEQFF TRBD2 TRBJ2-1 TRBV20-1 many
TGCGCCAGCAGCCAGGCAGCCCACAACTACGAGCAGTACTTC CASSQAAHNYEQYF . TRBJ2-7 TRBV4-3 .
TGTGCCAGCAGTGGTAGTCAGGGGGGGTATGGCTACACCTTC CASSGSQGGYGYTF TRBD1 TRBJ1-2 TRBV2 many
TGTGCCAGCAGTGAGGGTCCAAAGGGCAGGCAAAATCAGCCCCAGCATTTT CASSEGPKGRQNQPQHF . TRBJ1-5 TRBV2 many
TGTGCTAGCAGCTTCCACCCTGGCGGGAGGGGTAAGAACAATGAGCAGTTCTTC CASSFHPGGRGKNNEQFF TRBD2 TRBJ2-1 TRBV7-7 many
TGTGCCAGCAGCCAAGAAAACCGTTACACAGATACGCAGTATTTT CASSQENRYTDTQYF . TRBJ2-3 TRBV4-2 few
TGTGCCAGCAGCGCGGGGACTAGCGGGAAGGATGAGCAGTTCTTC CASSAGTSGKDEQFF TRBD2 TRBJ2-1 TRBV9 few
TGTGCCAGCAGTAAGGATTTCTACGAGCAGTACTTC CASSKDFYEQYF . TRBJ2-7 TRBV6-2/TRBV6-3 .
TGTGCCAGCAGGGTTTTTTGGGGGGCTCGAGAGACCCAGTACTTC CASRVFWGARETQYF . TRBJ2-5 TRBV2 many
TGCGCCAGCAGCCCGCTAGCGGGAGGGCTCTACGAGCAGTACTTC CASSPLAGGLYEQYF TRBD2 TRBJ2-7 TRBV5-1 many
TGTGCCAGCAGTTTGCTGCGCGGGAGAGAGACCCAGTACTTC CASSLLRGRETQYF TRBD2 TRBJ2-5 TRBV28 .